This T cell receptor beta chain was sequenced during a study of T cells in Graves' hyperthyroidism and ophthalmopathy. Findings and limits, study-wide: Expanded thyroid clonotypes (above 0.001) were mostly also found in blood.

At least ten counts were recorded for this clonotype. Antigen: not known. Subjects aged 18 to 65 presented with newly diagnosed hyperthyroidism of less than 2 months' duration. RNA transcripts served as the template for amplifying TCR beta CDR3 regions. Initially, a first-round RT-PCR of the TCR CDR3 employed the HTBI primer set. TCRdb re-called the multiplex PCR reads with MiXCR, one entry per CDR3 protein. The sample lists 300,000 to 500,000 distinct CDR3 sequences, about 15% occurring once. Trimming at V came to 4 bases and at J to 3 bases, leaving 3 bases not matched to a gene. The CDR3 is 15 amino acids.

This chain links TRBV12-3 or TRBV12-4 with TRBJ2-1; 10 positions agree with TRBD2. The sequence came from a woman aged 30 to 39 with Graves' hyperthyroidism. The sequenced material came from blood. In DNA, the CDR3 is TGTGCCAGCAGTTCCGGACTAGCGGACTACAATGAGCAGTTCTTC. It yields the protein CASSSGLADYNEQFF.